The clone carrying this T cell receptor beta chain came up a few times. Antigen specificity is unknown. The sample originates from a study of blood T cells in healthy people across ages. Study-wide results and limits: Any conclusive comparison of naive versus antigen-experienced cells was prevented by using unsorted PBMCs. Donor CMV status was unknown, possibly confounding expanded clonotype changes.

Together with a sample-barcoded 5' primer, a J-beta primer mix was included in a second PCR lasting about 7 to 12 cycles. Tagging of each cDNA molecule was performed by a template-switch adaptor with 12 random nucleotides. Every sample gave at least 3 million paired-end reads containing CDR3. Each CDR3 protein is one row after TCRdb ran MiXCR on the 5' RACE reads. The table shows about 1.4 million distinct CDR3 sequences, with roughly 59% occurring only once. The sequenced sample was blood. The TCR comes from a man between 18 and 35 years old in good health.

For the CDR3, the DNA is TGTGCCAGCAGCTTAGTAGGCCAGTCCCCTGAGACCCAGTACTTC. Its translation: CASSLVGQSPETQYF. This chain uses TRBV7-9 with TRBJ2-5; no clear D gene. There are 15 residues in the CDR3. Trimming removed 1 base from V and 5 bases from J, with 14 bases in between. Germline V lookup: CDR1 SEHNR, CDR2 FQNEAQ (reference sequence).